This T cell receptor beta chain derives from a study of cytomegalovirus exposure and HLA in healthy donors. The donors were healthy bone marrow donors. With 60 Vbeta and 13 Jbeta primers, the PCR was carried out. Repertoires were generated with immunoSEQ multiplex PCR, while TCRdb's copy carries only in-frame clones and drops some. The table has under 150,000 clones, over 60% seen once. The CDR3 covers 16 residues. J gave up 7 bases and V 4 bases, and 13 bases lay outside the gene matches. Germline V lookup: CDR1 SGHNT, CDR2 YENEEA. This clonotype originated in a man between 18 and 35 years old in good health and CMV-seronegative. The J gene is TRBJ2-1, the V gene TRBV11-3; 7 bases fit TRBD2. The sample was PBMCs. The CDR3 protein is CASSSRTGLGLNEQFF. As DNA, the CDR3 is TGTGCCAGCAGCTCCCGAACTGGACTAGGATTGAATGAGCAGTTCTTC.